These 13 T cell receptor beta chains were all obtained from the same sample, sequenced in a study of cytomegalovirus exposure and HLA in healthy donors. The PCR made use of 60 Vbeta and 13 Jbeta primers. Some clones are missing from TCRdb's copy, which holds only in-frame ones; the method was immunoSEQ multiplex PCR. This table lists roughly 90,000 clones. Input material: PBMCs. The receptors originated from a man in his fifties in good health and CMV-seropositive.

The rearrangement joins TRBV18 to TRBJ1-4; 7 bases match TRBD1. With V trimmed by 0 bases and J by 3 bases, 4 bases remained unmatched. Germline CDR1 reads KGHSH; CDR2 reads LQKENI. The CDR3 length is 16 residues. This chain's CDR3 is CASSPPRGRANEKLFF. The CDR3 DNA reads TGTGCCAGCTCACCACCGAGGGGGCGGGCTAATGAAAAACTGTTTTTT.

The V call is TRBV10-3, the J call TRBJ2-7; 9 bases line up with TRBD1. There are 17 residues in the CDR3. Germline CDR1 and CDR2: ENHRY and SYGVKD. J lost 4 bases, V lost 0 bases, and 10 bases had no gene match. CDR3 DNA sequence: TGTGCCATCAGTGAGTCGGGACAGGGTGCCCTAGGGTACGAGCAGTACTTC. Its protein product is CAISESGQGALGYEQYF.

This sequence joins TRBV18 and TRBJ1-2; 12 bases match TRBD1. Germline CDR1 and CDR2: KGHSH and LQKENI. After removal of 2 bases from V and 8 bases from J, the junction contained 6 bases not matched to a gene. The CDR3 consists of 15 residues. CDR3 coding DNA: TGTGCCAGCTCACCAGGGACAGGGGGCGCTTGGGGCTACACCTTC. This gives the protein CASSPGTGGAWGYTF.

V and J are TRBV18 and TRBJ1-3, with D perhaps TRBD1 (5 bases). This CDR3 has 15 amino acids. Trimming shortened V by 2 bases and J by 4 bases, and 12 bases separated the two germline ends. The V gene's germline CDR1 is KGHSH and CDR2 LQKENI. For the CDR3, the DNA is TGTGCCAGCTCACCAGGGGCCGGAGCAGGAAACACCATATATTTT. Its protein product is CASSPGAGAGNTIYF.

J is TRBJ1-2 and V is TRBV9; unclear D gene. Per the germline V gene, CDR1 is SGDLS and CDR2 is YYNGEE. Between the trimmed V and J ends, which lost 4 bases and 7 bases, there was a span of 23 bases. This CDR3 contains 16 residues. CDR3 sequence (DNA): TGTGCCAGCAGCCCGTCCGAGGGAATTGTGATCCGTGGCTACACCTTC. Amino acids: CASSPSEGIVIRGYTF.

This chain joins TRBV7-2 and TRBJ2-1, with a tentative D call TRBD1 (5 bases). Trimming shortened V by 5 bases and J by 9 bases, and 20 bases separated the two germline ends. CDR1 and CDR2 (germline): SGHTA, FQGNSA. There are 15 residues in the CDR3. The CDR3: CASSPQWIAGLEQFF. The CDR3 nucleotides are TGTGCCAGCAGCCCCCAGTGGATAGCAGGGCTTGAGCAGTTCTTC.

The chain recombines TRBV11-2 with TRBJ2-1; tentative D call: TRBD1 (6 bases). From germline, CDR1 is SGHAT and CDR2 FQNNGV. The ends were cut back, 6 bases at V and 9 bases at J, with 18 bases in the middle. The CDR3 has 14 amino acids. Here the CDR3 reads CASSTGTPQGEQFF. As DNA, the CDR3 is TGTGCCAGCAGTACCGGGACACCACAGGGTGAGCAGTTCTTC.

The gene calls are TRBV7-2 and TRBJ1-1; tentatively, D is TRBD1 (6 bases). In germline, CDR1 is SGHTA, CDR2 FQGNSA. Trimming took 5 bases from V and 6 from J, leaving 16 bases between them. The CDR3 has 14 residues. This chain's CDR3 is CASSRLYTGPEAFF. The CDR3 region has the DNA TGTGCCAGCAGCCGCCTATATACAGGGCCTGAAGCTTTCTTT.

The CDR3 is CSVPRGTLGQYF. CDR3 DNA sequence: TGCAGCGTTCCTCGGGGGACCTTGGGGCAGTACTTC. The gene calls are TRBV29-1 and TRBJ2-7, with D perhaps matching TRBD2 (6 bases). The CDR3 spans 12 residues. V gave up 5 bases and J gave up 9 bases, with 17 bases separating them. CDR1 is SQVTM and CDR2 is ANQGSEA in the germline V gene.

The chain links TRBV18 to TRBJ1-3, with D unclear. Germline CDR1 reads KGHSH; CDR2 reads LQKENI. CDR3 size: 15 residues. V was trimmed by 2 bases and J by 0 bases, leaving 8 bases between them. CDR3 DNA: TGTGCCAGCTCACCAAAGAGCAACTCTGGAAACACCATATATTTT. Its protein is CASSPKSNSGNTIYF.

The chain uses TRBV7-9 and TRBJ2-5; D remains ambiguous. The CDR3 covers 14 residues. Trimming pared 0 bases from V and 1 base from J, leaving 6 bases between. CDR1 and CDR2 from the germline V gene are SEHNR and FQNEAQ (reference sequence). This CDR3 is CASSLASAQETQYF. The DNA for the CDR3 is TGTGCCAGCAGCTTAGCCAGCGCCCAAGAGACCCAGTACTTC.

The J gene is TRBJ2-3, the V gene TRBV10-3; 8 positions agree with TRBD2. In germline, CDR1 is ENHRY, CDR2 SYGVKD. Losses at the gene ends were 6 bases for V and 4 bases for J; bases not matched to a gene: 6. This CDR3 is 14 amino acids long. CDR3 in DNA: TGTGCCATCAGGGAAGCGGGAGTATCAGATACGCAGTATTTT. Translating gives CAIREAGVSDTQYF.

The J gene is TRBJ2-1, the V gene TRBV4-3; D is ambiguous. Between the trimmed V and J ends, which lost 0 bases and 3 bases, there was a span of 3 bases. Germline loops: CDR1 LGHNA, CDR2 YSLEER. The CDR3 is 13 residues long. CDR3: CASSQDLYNEQFF. The CDR3 nucleotides read TGCGCCAGCAGCCAAGATCTCTACAATGAGCAGTTCTTC.